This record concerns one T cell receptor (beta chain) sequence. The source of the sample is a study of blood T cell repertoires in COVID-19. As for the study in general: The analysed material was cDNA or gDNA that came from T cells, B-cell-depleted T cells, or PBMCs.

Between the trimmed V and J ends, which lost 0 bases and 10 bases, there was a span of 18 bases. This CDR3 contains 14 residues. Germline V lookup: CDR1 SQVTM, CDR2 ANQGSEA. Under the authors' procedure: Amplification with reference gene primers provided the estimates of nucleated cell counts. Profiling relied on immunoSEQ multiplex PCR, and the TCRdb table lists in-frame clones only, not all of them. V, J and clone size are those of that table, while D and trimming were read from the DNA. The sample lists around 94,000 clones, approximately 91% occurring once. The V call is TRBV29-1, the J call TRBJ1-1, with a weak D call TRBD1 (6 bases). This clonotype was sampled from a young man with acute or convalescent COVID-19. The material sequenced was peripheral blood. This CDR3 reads CSVEDRKQGKGAFF. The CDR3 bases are TGCAGCGTTGAAGATCGTAAGCAGGGGAAAGGAGCTTTCTTT.